The 21 T cell receptor beta chains reported below all come from one sample, sequenced in a study of cytomegalovirus exposure and HLA in healthy donors. Researchers ran the PCR with 60 Vbeta and 13 Jbeta primers. Libraries were prepared by immunoSEQ multiplex PCR; TCRdb keeps only in-frame clonotypes and omits some of them. The sample holds about 180,000 clones, 75% to 90% seen once. Sequencing was done on a sample of PBMCs. Source of these receptors: a man aged 25-45 years in good health and CMV-seropositive.

The chain uses TRBV7-9 and TRBJ1-2, with 7 bases aligning to TRBD1. There are 14 residues in the CDR3. Trimming took 5 bases from V and 8 from J; bases not matched to a gene: 11. Germline CDR1 is SEHNR and CDR2 is FQNEAQ (reference sequence). CDR3 protein: CASSLGTDREGYTF. Here the CDR3 DNA reads TGTGCCAGCAGCCTGGGGACAGACCGGGAGGGCTACACCTTC.

This chain uses TRBV18 with TRBJ2-1; 7 bases align to TRBD2. J was trimmed by 4 bases and V by 5 bases; bases with no gene match: 11. The CDR3 is made up of 16 amino acids. Germline V gene sequence: CDR1 KGHSH, CDR2 LQKENI. Here the CDR3 reads CASSSGRAASYNEQFF. DNA of the CDR3: TGTGCCAGCTCATCAGGGAGGGCGGCGTCTTACAATGAGCAGTTCTTC.

The chain combines TRBV9 with TRBJ2-1; 14 nucleotides line up with TRBD2. V lost 6 bases to trimming and J lost 0 bases; unmatched junction nucleotides: 5. CDR1 and CDR2 from the germline V gene are SGDLS and YYNGEE. The CDR3 is 17 amino acids. For the CDR3, the DNA is TGTGCCAGCACTAGAGGGACTAGCGGGAGCTCCTACAATGAGCAGTTCTTC. It encodes CASTRGTSGSSYNEQFF.

The chain recombines TRBV5-1 with TRBJ2-7; TRBD1 aligns across 10 bases. The CDR3 has 15 amino acids. Germline CDR1 and CDR2: SGHRS and YFSETQ. Germline trimming cut 0 bases from V and 1 base from J; bases unmatched to any gene: 1. The CDR3 DNA reads as TGCGCCAGCAGCTTGGGGACAGGGGGGTCCTACGAGCAGTACTTC. Its protein is CASSLGTGGSYEQYF. The variable domain in full, with the rest retrieved from reference TRBV5-1 and TRBJ2-7, is KAGVTQTPRYLIKTRGQQVTLSCSPISGHRSVSWYQQTPGQGLQFLFEYFSETQRNKGNFPGRFSGRQFSNSRSEMNVSTLELGDSALYLCASSLGTGGSYEQYFGPGTRLTVT.

The V call is TRBV10-2, the J call TRBJ2-1, with D unresolved. Germline loops: CDR1 WSHSY, CDR2 SAAADI. The CDR3 runs to 11 residues. Trimming shortened V by 7 bases and J by 4 bases, and 5 bases separated the two germline ends. In nucleotides, the CDR3 is TGCGCCAGCAACTTTTACAATGAGCAGTTCTTC. It codes for CASNFYNEQFF.

The chain carries TRBV19 and TRBJ2-2, with 8 positions matching TRBD1. V lost 1 base, J lost 10 bases, and 8 bases stayed unmatched. The CDR3 loop spans 15 amino acids. Germline CDR1 reads LNHDA; CDR2 reads SQIVND (reference sequence). The chain's CDR3 is CASSIGTGTIEELFF. DNA for the CDR3: TGTGCCAGTAGTATAGGGACAGGGACCATCGAGGAGCTGTTTTTT.

This clone has only one observation. V usage is TRBV5-4 and J usage is TRBJ2-5, with TRBD1 matching 7 bases. CDR3 length: 15 residues. CDR1 and CDR2 (germline): SGHNT, YYREEE (reference sequence). The V and J ends lost 4 bases and 5 bases, in that order; junction bases with no gene match: 11. CDR3 nucleotide sequence: TGTGCCAGCAGCCTCGACAGGGCAGGATCGGAGACCCAGTACTTC. Translation gives CASSLDRAGSETQYF.

The chain couples TRBV6-1 to TRBJ2-5; 12 nucleotides line up with TRBD2. V lost 4 bases, J lost 3 bases, and 3 bases stayed unmatched. Per the germline V gene, CDR1 is MNHNS and CDR2 is SASEGT. The CDR3 contains 15 residues. CDR3 nucleotide sequence: TGTGCCAGCAGTGGGCTAGCGGGAGGGAAAGAGACCCAGTACTTC. This encodes CASSGLAGGKETQYF.

This chain uses TRBV4-3 with TRBJ1-2; D gene ambiguous. CDR3 size: 16 residues. The germline V gene encodes CDR1 LGHNA and CDR2 YSLEER. Trimming left V 4 bases short and J 4 bases short, with 19 bases between. The CDR3: CASSPYSGSPTYGYTF. In DNA, the CDR3 is TGCGCCAGCAGCCCCTATTCCGGGTCTCCTACCTATGGCTACACCTTC.

The J gene is TRBJ2-5, the V gene TRBV11-3; perhaps TRBD1 as D (6 bases). The germline CDR1 and CDR2 sequences are SGHNT and YENEEA. The V gene lost 2 bases and the J gene lost 6 bases, with 13 bases spanning the gap. The CDR3 length is 14 residues. DNA for the CDR3: TGTGCCAGCAGCTTATACCCGAGGGGGAAGACCCAGTACTTC. Translation: CASSLYPRGKTQYF.

The CDR3 spells CASSVQSENSPLHF. The CDR3 DNA reads as TGTGCCAGCAGCGTACAATCCGAGAATTCACCCCTCCACTTT. This rearrangement joins TRBV9 to TRBJ1-6; D uncertain. The CDR3 covers 14 residues. The V end lost 1 base, the J end lost 7 bases, and 9 bases lay between the germline ends. Germline lookup yields CDR1 SGDLS and CDR2 YYNGEE.

The V gene is TRBV9, the J gene TRBJ2-5; D call uncertain. This CDR3 comprises 14 residues. Trimming removed 0 bases at V and 4 bases at J, with 10 bases between. CDR1 is SGDLS, CDR2 YYNGEE, per germline. Here the CDR3 reads CASSVGALGETQYF. Here the CDR3 DNA reads TGTGCCAGCAGCGTAGGGGCCCTGGGAGAGACCCAGTACTTC.

The V call is TRBV5-1, the J call TRBJ2-3; TRBD2 matches at 8 bases. Germline lookup yields CDR1 SGHRS and CDR2 YFSETQ. This CDR3 spans 16 amino acids. V was pared by 4 bases and J by 1 base, with 8 bases of the junction left unmatched. CDR3 bases: TGCGCCAGCAGCCCTCGGGGGGGCGGTGGCACAGATACGCAGTATTTT. It translates to CASSPRGGGGTDTQYF.

The V and J genes are TRBV27 and TRBJ1-1; D unclear. V lost 8 bases to trimming and J lost 2 bases, with 12 bases between them. The CDR3 is made up of 13 amino acids. Germline CDR1 MNHEY, CDR2 SMNVEV (reference sequence). The CDR3 region has the DNA TGTGCCAGCGCCAGATTCGTAAACACTGAAGCTTTCTTT. This gives the protein CASARFVNTEAFF.

The rearrangement uses TRBV11-3 and TRBJ1-6, with 7 bases that match TRBD1. Losses at the gene ends were 5 bases for V and 10 bases for J; bases not matched to a gene: 14. The germline gives CDR1 SGHNT, CDR2 YENEEA. The CDR3 is 16 residues long. The CDR3 DNA reads as TGTGCCAGCAGCGCACAAACGGGACAGACGACCTCACCCCTCCACTTT. Protein sequence: CASSAQTGQTTSPLHF.

The V and J genes are TRBV11-2 and TRBJ2-1, with D perhaps TRBD2 (5 bases). The CDR3 consists of 15 residues. Germline V CDR1 and CDR2: SGHAT, FQNNGV. V gave up 1 base and J gave up 6 bases, with 13 bases separating them. This CDR3 reads CASSLVRSAGNEQFF. In nucleotides, the CDR3 is TGTGCCAGCAGCTTAGTGAGATCCGCGGGCAATGAGCAGTTCTTC.

This clone was recorded only once. V and J are TRBV10-3 and TRBJ2-5; TRBD1 aligns across 9 bases. V was clipped by 0 bases and J by 4 bases; unmatched bases: 3. The CDR3 is 15 residues long. Per the germline V gene, CDR1 is ENHRY and CDR2 is SYGVKD. The CDR3 loop is CAISESRTGAETQYF. In DNA form, the CDR3 reads TGTGCCATCAGTGAGTCTAGGACAGGGGCAGAGACCCAGTACTTC.

The chain carries TRBV11-2 and TRBJ2-5, with D possibly being TRBD1 (6 bases). The J call may be in error: the DNA end matches TRBJ2-7 better. The germline V gene encodes CDR1 SGHAT and CDR2 FQNNGV. This CDR3 spans 15 amino acids. CDR3 sequence (DNA): TGTGCCAGCAGCTTATTCTTCGCAGGGGCCTACGAGCAGTACTTC. It specifies CASSLFFAGAYEQYF.

The rearrangement links TRBV29-1 to TRBJ1-2; no reliable D call. CDR1 is SQVTM, CDR2 ANQGSEA, per germline. The CDR3 extends over 13 amino acids. V lost 5 bases and J lost 2, with 12 bases in between. In DNA, the CDR3 is TGCAGCGTTTTGTTACAGTCAAACTATGGCTACACCTTC. Its protein is CSVLLQSNYGYTF.

This rearrangement joins TRBV27 to TRBJ1-2; D is perhaps TRBD1 (6 bases). Trimming left V 4 bases short and J 3 bases short, with 12 bases between. CDR1 and CDR2 (germline): MNHEY, SMNVEV (reference sequence). The CDR3 totals 14 residues. CDR3 loop: CASSYGGAYYGYTF. DNA for the CDR3: TGTGCCAGCAGTTACGGGGGGGCTTACTATGGCTACACCTTC.

The chain recombines TRBV4-1 with TRBJ2-4, with TRBD2 matching over 12 bases. Germline V CDR1 and CDR2: MGHRA, YSYEKL. CDR3 length equals 15 residues. After removal of 4 bases from V and 9 bases from J, the junction contained 7 bases not matched to a gene. The CDR3 here is CASSLRLAGEGIQYF. CDR3 DNA: TGCGCCAGCAGCCTCCGACTAGCGGGAGAGGGCATTCAGTACTTC.